The 26 T cell receptor beta chains below come from one sample, sequenced in a study of blood T cells in healthy people across ages. PCR was performed a second time for about 6 to 11 cycles using a sample-barcoded 5' primer and a J-beta primer mix. TCRdb re-called the 5' RACE reads with MiXCR, one entry per CDR3 protein. The sample yields around 780,000 distinct CDR3 sequences, roughly 56% seen once. The source material was blood. Receptors originate from a man aged 35-49 years in good health.

The gene calls are TRBV7-9 and TRBJ2-7, with 10 bases that match TRBD1. Germline trimming cut 5 bases from V and 10 bases from J; bases unmatched to any gene: 11. CDR1 is SEHNR and CDR2 is FQNEAQ in the germline V gene (reference sequence). This CDR3 spans 14 amino acids. The CDR3 spells CASSHRQGAGAQYF. CDR3 coding DNA: TGTGCCAGCAGCCATCGACAGGGGGCAGGGGCCCAGTACTTC.

The rearrangement joins TRBV7-9 to TRBJ1-1, with TRBD1 matching over 8 bases. The CDR3 loop spans 17 amino acids. Germline assignment: CDR1 SEHNR and CDR2 FQNEAQ (reference sequence). The V gene end was trimmed by 4 bases and the J gene end by 1 base; junction bases not matched to a gene: 11. The CDR3 bases are TGTGCCAGCAGCTCCCGGGGAAGGACAGGGTCGAACACTGAAGCTTTCTTT. Encoded protein: CASSSRGRTGSNTEAFF.

This clonotype was counted only a few times. The chain combines TRBV29-1 with TRBJ2-7; 7 bases line up with TRBD2. The CDR3 spans 14 residues. Germline-derived CDR1 and CDR2 are SQVTM and ANQGSEA. After removal of 6 bases from V and 6 bases from J, the junction contained 14 bases not matched to a gene. DNA of the CDR3: TGCAGCGTACCCTCCGACGGGAGGTCTACCGAGCAGTACTTC. Its translation: CSVPSDGRSTEQYF.

The chain's CDR3 is CAWKVVHGGSPLHF. The CDR3 DNA sequence: TGTGCCTGGAAAGTGGTACATGGGGGTTCACCCCTCCACTTT. V usage is TRBV30 and J usage is TRBJ1-6; D is perhaps TRBD1 (5 bases). Looked up from germline, CDR1 is GTSNPN and CDR2 is SVGIG (reference sequence). CDR3 length: 14 residues. V was shortened by 4 bases and J by 9 bases, with 16 bases between the two germline ends.

For the CDR3, the DNA is TGCAGTGCTAGAGATCTGGGGCTAGCGGGAGGGCCGTCCTACAATGAGCAGTTCTTC. Its protein product is CSARDLGLAGGPSYNEQFF. The genes are TRBV20-1 and TRBJ2-1; TRBD2 matches 12 bases. The V gene's germline CDR1 is DFQATT and CDR2 SNEGSKA (reference sequence). J was trimmed by 1 base and V by 0 bases; bases with no gene match: 10. The CDR3 runs to 19 residues.

V and J are TRBV25-1 and TRBJ1-1; D gene uncertain. V was clipped by 4 bases and J by 0 bases, with 15 bases between them. This CDR3 contains 16 residues. Germline lookup yields CDR1 MGHDK and CDR2 SYGVNS. For the CDR3, the DNA is TGTGCCAGCAGTGGTCCGGGGTCCCTAATGAACACTGAAGCTTTCTTT. Residues: CASSGPGSLMNTEAFF.

V is TRBV7-2 and J is TRBJ2-5, with D possibly called TRBD1 or TRBD2 (5 bases each). The closer fit of TRBJ2-1 to the DNA end suggests the J call may be wrong. Germline V gives CDR1 SGHTA, CDR2 FQGNSA. The CDR3 consists of 14 residues. CDR3 region: CASSLVGVGETQFF. The CDR3 DNA is TGTGCCAGCAGCTTAGTAGGGGTTGGGGAGACCCAGTTCTTC.

The V and J genes are TRBV6-5 and TRBJ1-2, with D unresolved. Between the trimmed V and J ends, which lost 5 bases and 5 bases, there was a span of 9 bases. The CDR3 is 12 residues long. CDR1 is MNHEY and CDR2 is SVGAGI in the germline V gene. The DNA of the CDR3 is TGTGCCAGCAGTCCGGACGGATATGGCTACACCTTC. Protein sequence: CASSPDGYGYTF.

The chain joins TRBV29-1 to TRBJ2-1, with 8 bases matching TRBD2. CDR1 is SQVTM and CDR2 is ANQGSEA in the germline V gene. The CDR3 sequence is 12 residues long. V lost 7 bases to trimming and J lost 6 bases; unmatched junction nucleotides: 5. In nucleotides, the CDR3 is TGCAGCGCCGGGGGGGGTTCCAATGAGCAGTTCTTC. This codes for CSAGGGSNEQFF.

The V and J genes are TRBV10-3 and TRBJ2-3; 11 bases map to TRBD2. The CDR3 spans 15 residues. Looked up from germline, CDR1 is ENHRY and CDR2 is SYGVKD. V was pared by 6 bases and J by 6 bases, with 8 bases of the junction left unmatched. The CDR3 sequence: CAIRDTSGGGDTQYF. The CDR3 nucleotides are TGTGCCATCAGAGATACTAGCGGGGGTGGTGATACGCAGTATTTT.

V and J are TRBV7-2 and TRBJ2-5; D gene unclear. The CDR3 extends over 17 amino acids. Germline loops: CDR1 SGHTA, CDR2 FQGNSA. Trimming removed 5 bases from V and 0 bases from J, with 19 bases in between. This CDR3 is CASSRYSGLVYQETQYF. Here the CDR3 DNA reads TGTGCCAGCAGCCGATATTCTGGGCTCGTGTACCAAGAGACCCAGTACTTC.

This clonotype was detected once. This chain uses TRBV5-8 with TRBJ1-4; a possible D gene is TRBD1 (5 bases). V dropped 2 bases and J dropped 7 bases, with 18 bases sitting between them. The CDR3 extends over 16 amino acids. Germline-derived CDR1 and CDR2 are SGHTS and YDEGEE. Here the CDR3 reads CASSFRGDYGGEKLFF. CDR3 DNA sequence: TGTGCCAGCAGCTTTCGGGGGGATTACGGCGGTGAAAAACTGTTTTTT.

The gene calls are TRBV20-1 and TRBJ2-1; 8 bases agree with TRBD1. In germline, CDR1 is DFQATT, CDR2 SNEGSKA (reference sequence). The CDR3 is 13 residues long. Trimming cost V 6 bases and J 5 bases; bases outside gene matches: 6. The CDR3 sequence is CSAVGTGDNEQFF. In DNA form, the CDR3 reads TGCAGTGCCGTAGGGACAGGAGACAATGAGCAGTTCTTC.

This clonotype was found once. This chain connects TRBV30 to TRBJ1-1; TRBD1 aligns across 8 bases. The CDR3 is 17 residues long. With 3 bases clipped from V and 6 bases from J, the junction kept 18 bases outside the gene matches. Germline V gene data show CDR1 as GTSNPN and CDR2 as SVGIG (reference sequence). CDR3 DNA: TGTGCCTGGAGCTTCTCGACAGGGGCGCGAGGGTGGCCTGAAGCTTTCTTT. It specifies CAWSFSTGARGWPEAFF.

This clonotype was seen more than once but under ten times. This chain links TRBV7-6 with TRBJ2-5; 8 bases fit TRBD1. CDR3 length: 12 amino acids. Trimming at V came to 8 bases and at J to 11 bases, leaving 10 bases not matched to a gene. CDR1 and CDR2 (germline): SGHVS, FNYEAQ. This CDR3 is CASSRQGLEQYF. The CDR3 DNA sequence: TGTGCCAGCTCAAGACAGGGGTTGGAGCAGTACTTC.

This chain links TRBV28 with TRBJ1-2; no reliable D call. The V and J ends lost 8 bases and 4 bases respectively, with 14 bases between them. CDR3 length: 13 amino acids. CDR1 and CDR2 (germline): MDHEN, SYDVKM. The CDR3 loop is CASSSDVLYGYTF. In DNA form, the CDR3 reads TGTGCCAGCTCATCGGACGTACTCTATGGCTACACCTTC.

The J gene is TRBJ2-3, the V gene TRBV20-1; 8 bases align to TRBD1. CDR1 is DFQATT, CDR2 SNEGSKA, per germline (reference sequence). This CDR3 is 13 amino acids long. With 2 bases clipped from V and 9 bases from J, the junction kept 7 bases outside the gene matches. The CDR3 region has the DNA TGCAGTGCTAGACACGGACAGGGCTACACGCAGTATTTT. Its translation: CSARHGQGYTQYF.

The chain employs TRBV4-1 and TRBJ1-4, with D tentatively TRBD1 (5 bases). Germline V gene sequence: CDR1 MGHRA, CDR2 YSYEKL. Between the trimmed V and J ends, which lost 5 bases and 4 bases, there was a span of 17 bases. CDR3 length: 16 amino acids. DNA for the CDR3: TGCGCCAGCAGCGGAACGGATAGGGACCTTAATGAAAAACTGTTTTTT. Protein: CASSGTDRDLNEKLFF.

The V and J genes are TRBV5-1 and TRBJ1-2; D is uncertain. The CDR3 spans 19 residues. The V end lost 0 bases, the J end lost 8 bases, and 29 bases lay between the germline ends. Germline V CDR1 and CDR2: SGHRS, YFSETQ. Here the CDR3 reads CASSLEPMASTPPVGGYTF. The CDR3 nucleotides read TGCGCCAGCAGCTTGGAGCCTATGGCGAGTACCCCGCCCGTGGGGGGCTACACCTTC.

This clonotype has just a few counts. The V and J genes are TRBV7-3 and TRBJ2-5; TRBD1 or TRBD2 may be the D gene (5 bases each). Trimming stripped 5 bases from V and 1 base from J, with 11 bases between. CDR1 and CDR2 (germline): SGHTA, FQGTGA. This CDR3 comprises 14 residues. In DNA, the CDR3 is TGTGCCAGCAGCAAAGAGGGGATCCAAGAGACCCAGTACTTC. It encodes CASSKEGIQETQYF.

The chain joins TRBV6-6 to TRBJ2-7, with 12 bases lining up with TRBD2. The CDR3 covers 16 residues. Germline CDR1 is MNHNY and CDR2 is SVGAGI (reference sequence). V lost 6 bases, J lost 4 bases, and 10 bases stayed unmatched. Here the CDR3 reads CASSPGLAGPPYEQYF. The CDR3 region has the DNA TGTGCCAGCAGCCCCGGACTAGCGGGACCACCTTACGAGCAGTACTTC.

With respect to this clonotype: A junction boundary mismatches the germline segment, possibly from a read error. V is TRBV29-1 and J is TRBJ1-2; no firm D call. CDR3 length: 13 residues. CDR1 and CDR2 from the germline V gene are SQVTM and ANQGSEA. This CDR3 is CNVESTLNYGYTF. The CDR3 region has the DNA TGCAACGTTGAATCGACGTTAAACTATGGCTACACCTTC. Using reference TRBV29-1 and TRBJ1-2 for the parts outside the CDR3, the full variable domain is SAVISQKPSRDICQRGTSLTIQCQVDSQVTMMFWYRQQPGQSLTLIATANQGSEATYESGFVIDKFPISRPNLTFSTLTVSNMSPEDSSIYLCNVESTLNYGYTFGSGTRLTVV.

This sequence joins TRBV20-1 and TRBJ2-3, with a possible D match to TRBD2 (5 bases). The CDR3 is made up of 15 amino acids. Trimming pared 6 bases from V and 0 bases from J, leaving 16 bases between. Germline CDR1 DFQATT, CDR2 SNEGSKA (reference sequence). The CDR3 DNA reads TGCAGTGCCCACGGGGAGATGCTTAGCACAGATACGCAGTATTTT. As protein: CSAHGEMLSTDTQYF.

This chain uses TRBV28 with TRBJ1-5; D ambiguous. V was pared by 9 bases and J by 6 bases, with 15 bases between. Per germline, CDR1 MDHEN and CDR2 SYDVKM. The CDR3 has 13 amino acids. The CDR3 bases are TGTGCCAGTACCCGGGCGGAGGGTCAGCCCCAGCATTTT. Translation gives CASTRAEGQPQHF.

The rearrangement links TRBV7-9 to TRBJ1-5; 10 bases are a match to TRBD1. Germline CDR1 SEHNR, CDR2 FQNEAQ (reference sequence). CDR3 size: 15 residues. V was pared by 4 bases and J by 6 bases, with 6 bases of the junction left unmatched. CDR3 nucleotides: TGTGCCAGCAGCTGGGGTGGACAGGGGGTTCAGCCCCAGCATTTT. Translated: CASSWGGQGVQPQHF. Based on the CDR3 plus reference TRBV7-9 and TRBJ1-5, the full variable domain is DTGVSQNPRHKITKRGQNVTFRCDPISEHNRLYWYRQTLGQGPEFLTYFQNEAQLEKSRLLSDRFSAERPKGSFSTLEIQRTEQGDSAMYLCASSWGGQGVQPQHFGDGTRLSIL.

The chain's CDR3 is CASSQDLRGEQFF. The CDR3, as DNA: TGTGCCAGCAGCCAAGATTTGCGGGGCGAGCAGTTCTTC. The rearrangement links TRBV14 to TRBJ2-1; the D gene is possibly TRBD2 (6 bases). Trimming removed 0 bases at V and 10 bases at J, with 10 bases between. In germline, CDR1 is SGHDN, CDR2 FVKESK. The CDR3 contains 13 residues.